This TCR beta chain was recovered during a study of blood T cell repertoires in COVID-19. Study background: Samples representing acute and convalescent COVID-19 were sourced from the United States, Italy and Spain. PBMCs, B-cell-depleted T cells, or T cells were the source of the cDNA or gDNA that made up the material.

V was cut by 2 bases and J by 3 bases, with 7 bases left in between. Germline V CDR1 and CDR2: LGHDT, YNNKEL (reference sequence). The CDR3 sequence is 13 residues long. Authors' data handling: Nucleated cell number was recorded as an estimate derived from reference gene primer amplification. Clones were read by immunoSEQ multiplex PCR, and TCRdb kept only the in-frame ones, dropping some. Clonal size and the V and J genes are those of that table, whereas D and trimming came from the DNA. The sample records 90,000 to 120,000 clones, 65% to 80% being singletons. The receptor comes from a man aged 65 to 85 with acute or convalescent COVID-19. Sequenced sample: peripheral blood. V and J are TRBV3-1 (or the pseudogene TRBV3-2) and TRBJ1-1; D remains unclear. CDR3 bases: TGTGCCAGCAGCCAACAGTTGGACACTGAAGCTTTCTTT. Its protein product is CASSQQLDTEAFF.